The 15 T cell receptor beta chains reported below all come from one sample, sequenced in a study of blood T cell repertoires in COVID-19 (dated by TCRdb to the early 2020s). The library came from the immunoSEQ multiplex PCR assay. Sourced from immuneACCESS, this table was stored by TCRdb with only in-frame sequences that have V and J called. A share of the clones is absent; for the studies checked, an unresolved V gene accounts for under half, and the remainder has no known explanation. For this sample there are under 500,000 clones; around 90% appear just once. Roughly 1.9% of the sample is held by the ten biggest clonotypes. The sequencing input was PBMCs or T cells enriched from blood (not recorded which). These receptors all come from a young woman with acute COVID-19.

V gene TRBV19 combines with J gene TRBJ2-1; 8 bases map to TRBD2. The CDR3 length is 15 residues. After removal of 7 bases from V and 2 bases from J, the junction contained 7 bases not matched to a gene. The germline V gene encodes CDR1 LNHDA and CDR2 SQIVND (reference sequence). The CDR3 region is CASTRERETYNEQFF. The CDR3 DNA is TGTGCCAGTACCAGGGAGCGGGAGACCTACAATGAGCAGTTCTTC.

This rearrangement joins TRBV6-1 to TRBJ1-2; D is ambiguous. Germline V gene data show CDR1 as MNHNS and CDR2 as SASEGT. The CDR3 loop spans 14 amino acids. The germline V and J ends were trimmed by 2 bases and 7 bases, with 14 bases remaining between them. The CDR3 bases are TGTGCCAGCAGTGAAAGCCGGACTGCTATTGGCTACACCTTC. Its translation: CASSESRTAIGYTF.

The genes are TRBV7-2 and TRBJ2-2; TRBD2 matches at 12 bases. V dropped 0 bases and J dropped 4; count of bases not matched to a gene: 6. CDR3 length: 18 residues. The germline V gene encodes CDR1 SGHTA and CDR2 FQGNSA. CDR3 residues: CASSLARASGRGTGELFF. CDR3 DNA sequence: TGTGCCAGCAGCTTAGCGCGGGCTAGCGGGAGGGGCACCGGGGAGCTGTTTTTT.

Only a few counts were recorded for this clone. The V and J genes are TRBV3-1 (or the pseudogene TRBV3-2) and TRBJ2-1; TRBD1 might be the D (6 bases). V dropped 1 base and J dropped 8 bases, with 15 bases sitting between them. In germline, CDR1 is LGHDT, CDR2 YNNKEL (reference sequence). The CDR3 extends over 15 amino acids. The CDR3 coding sequence is TGTGCCAGCAGCCAAGCAATCAGACAGGACGATGAGCAGTTCTTC. Its protein is CASSQAIRQDDEQFF.

The chain links TRBV5-5 to TRBJ1-1; 11 bases align to TRBD1. Germline lookup yields CDR1 SGHKS and CDR2 YYEKEE (reference sequence). V lost 3 bases and J lost 0; bases outside the gene matches: 7. The CDR3 runs 17 residues. The CDR3 loop is CASSYGDRGAMNTEAFF. CDR3 bases: TGTGCCAGCAGCTATGGGGACAGGGGGGCTATGAACACTGAAGCTTTCTTT.

This chain links TRBV9 with TRBJ2-7, with D tentatively TRBD2 (7 bases). In germline, CDR1 is SGDLS, CDR2 YYNGEE. Trimming stripped 4 bases from V and 0 bases from J, with 20 bases between. This CDR3 is 17 amino acids long. For the CDR3, the DNA is TGTGCCAGCAGCCAAGAGGTGGCGGGGGCCGGCTCCTACGAGCAGTACTTC. It specifies CASSQEVAGAGSYEQYF.

This clone showed up just once. This chain uses TRBV2 with TRBJ1-1; D may be TRBD1 (6 bases). The CDR3 consists of 16 residues. Deletions cut 6 bases from V and 2 bases from J, with 19 bases between. Germline assignment: CDR1 SNHLY and CDR2 FYNNEI. CDR3 amino acids: CASRAFYREGNTEAFF. In nucleotides, the CDR3 is TGTGCCAGCAGGGCATTCTACAGGGAGGGAAACACTGAAGCTTTCTTT.

The V and J genes are TRBV21-1 and TRBJ1-5. TRBV21-1 is a pseudogene. The CDR3 is 13 amino acids. CDR3 loop: CASSQSLSGPQHF. The CDR3 region has the DNA TGTGCCAGCAGCCAAAGCTTATCGGGGCCCCAGCATTTT.

This sequence joins TRBV4-3 and TRBJ2-6; D unresolved. The V end lost 0 bases, the J end lost 0 bases, and 12 bases lay between the germline ends. From germline, CDR1 is LGHNA and CDR2 YSLEER. CDR3 length: 18 residues. CDR3 coding DNA: TGCGCCAGCAGCCAAGAGACTGATCAGAGCTCTGGGGCCAACGTCCTGACTTTC. Its protein is CASSQETDQSSGANVLTF.

The CDR3 bases are TGTGCCAGCAGCTTGGTCGGGAGAGACAATGAGCAGTTCTTC. Its protein product is CASSLVGRDNEQFF. The chain links TRBV5-4 to TRBJ2-1; perhaps TRBD2 as D (6 bases). Germline V gene lookup returns CDR1 SGHNT and CDR2 YYREEE (reference sequence). V lost 0 bases and J lost 5, with 9 bases in between. This CDR3 region has 14 residues.

The rearrangement uses TRBV20-1 and TRBJ1-1; D uncertain. V lost 3 bases, J lost 7 bases, and 6 bases lay in between. The CDR3 is made up of 10 amino acids. Germline V gene lookup returns CDR1 DFQATT and CDR2 SNEGSKA (reference sequence). The CDR3 is CSASVHEAFF. CDR3 nucleotides: TGCAGTGCTAGTGTACATGAAGCTTTCTTT.

The chain joins TRBV5-4 to TRBJ2-2, with D uncertain. CDR3 size: 14 residues. The V gene lost 1 base and the J gene lost 3 bases, with 7 bases spanning the gap. Germline V lookup: CDR1 SGHNT, CDR2 YYREEE (reference sequence). CDR3 region: CASSLSSHTGELFF. The CDR3 DNA reads TGTGCCAGCAGCTTGTCAAGCCACACCGGGGAGCTGTTTTTT.

The chain recombines TRBV9 with TRBJ2-1; 9 nucleotides agree with TRBD2. This CDR3 is built from 16 residues. V shed 3 bases and J 2 bases; nucleotides not matched to a gene: 6. The germline V gene has CDR1 SGDLS and CDR2 YYNGEE. The CDR3 loop is CASSELAGYPYNEQFF. The DNA of the CDR3 is TGTGCCAGCAGCGAACTAGCGGGTTATCCCTACAATGAGCAGTTCTTC.

V and J are TRBV6-5 and TRBJ2-7, with TRBD1 identical over 9 bases. Looked up from germline, CDR1 is MNHEY and CDR2 is SVGAGI. V lost 6 bases, J lost 7 bases, and 4 bases stayed unmatched. CDR3 length equals 12 residues. The CDR3 region is CASRRQGEEQYF. The CDR3 coding sequence is TGTGCCAGCAGGCGACAGGGGGAAGAGCAGTACTTC.

The chain employs TRBV7-6 and TRBJ2-3; D perhaps matches TRBD2 (6 bases). The length of the CDR3 is 15 residues. The V gene's germline CDR1 is SGHVS and CDR2 FNYEAQ. V was pared by 5 bases and J by 4 bases, with 16 bases between. Here the CDR3 DNA reads TGTGCCAGCAGCCCTGACGGGGGAGGATCAGATACGCAGTATTTT. This encodes CASSPDGGGSDTQYF. The whole variable domain, filled in from reference TRBV7-6 and TRBJ2-3, reads GAGVSQSPRYKVTKRGQDVALRCDPISGHVSLYWYRQALGQGPEFLTYFNYEAQQDKSGLPNDRFSAERPEGSISTLTIQRTEQRDSAMYRCASSPDGGGSDTQYFGPGTRLTVL.